A single sample is the source of the 32 T cell receptor beta chains below, sequenced in a study of blood T cell repertoires in COVID-19 (dated by TCRdb to the early 2020s). The library was built by means of the immunoSEQ multiplex PCR assay. TCRdb holds this immuneACCESS table with in-frame rearrangements only. Some clones are missing; in checked studies, unresolved V genes explain under half, and the rest has no known cause. Across this sample there are 110,000 or so clones, with 70% to 85% seen only once. 7% to 9.5% of the sample comes from the top ten. The sequencing sample was made of peripheral blood. Receptor source: an elderly woman with active or convalescent COVID-19.

This chain joins TRBV18 and TRBJ2-7; D uncertain. The germline V gene has CDR1 KGHSH and CDR2 LQKENI. The V end was cut by 3 bases, the J end by 5 bases, with 5 bases between. This CDR3 is built from 11 residues. CDR3 region: CASSPDNEQYF. CDR3 in DNA: TGTGCCAGCTCACCTGACAACGAGCAGTACTTC. Based on the CDR3 plus reference TRBV18 and TRBJ2-7, the full variable domain is NAGVMQNPRHLVRRRGQEARLRCSPMKGHSHVYWYRQLPEEGLKFMVYLQKENIIDESGMPKERFSAEFPKEGPSILRIQQVVRGDSAAYFCASSPDNEQYFGPGTRLTVT.

This sequence joins TRBV6-6 and TRBJ1-6; D unclear. With 2 bases removed from V and 5 bases from J, the gap between germline ends came to 10 bases. This CDR3 has 15 residues. Germline V lookup: CDR1 MNHNY, CDR2 SVGAGI (reference sequence). The CDR3 loop is CASSYVQTNNSPLHF. In DNA form, the CDR3 reads TGTGCCAGCAGTTACGTACAGACAAATAATTCACCCCTCCACTTT.

This chain uses TRBV5-6 with TRBJ1-5, with TRBD1 as a possible D gene (6 bases). With 6 bases removed from V and 7 bases from J, the gap between germline ends came to 17 bases. Germline V gene lookup returns CDR1 SGHDT and CDR2 YYEEEE. CDR3 length: 14 amino acids. CDR3 coding DNA: TGTGCCAGCACCCGGGGGGGGGCAGAGCAGCCCCAGCATTTT. It is translated as CASTRGGAEQPQHF. The whole variable domain, filled in from reference TRBV5-6 and TRBJ1-5, reads DAGVTQSPTHLIKTRGQQVTLRCSPKSGHDTVSWYQQALGQGPQFIFQYYEEEERQRGNFPDRFSGHQFPNYSSELNVNALLLGDSALYLCASTRGGAEQPQHFGDGTRLSIL.

This chain connects TRBV4-1 to TRBJ1-4; perhaps TRBD1 as D (5 bases). The CDR3 is 18 residues long. Germline CDR1 MGHRA, CDR2 YSYEKL. With 0 bases removed from V and 7 bases from J, the gap between germline ends came to 21 bases. CDR3 in DNA: TGCGCCAGCAGCCAAGATCGGCCCACGGGGGGGGTAGCTGAAAAACTGTTTTTT. This sequence encodes CASSQDRPTGGVAEKLFF.

This clone was seen repeatedly, ten times or more. J is TRBJ2-7 and V is TRBV7-3; D not resolved. V lost 6 bases and J lost 3, with 12 bases in between. This CDR3 is 13 amino acids long. The V gene's germline CDR1 is SGHTA and CDR2 FQGTGA. DNA of the CDR3: TGTGCCAGCAGTGATGGTAGCCGCTACGAGCAGTACTTC. Protein product: CASSDGSRYEQYF.

The J gene is TRBJ2-5, the V gene TRBV4-2, with 8 positions matching TRBD2. The CDR3 is 14 amino acids. V lost 5 bases and J lost 0; bases outside the gene matches: 2. Germline V gives CDR1 LGHNA, CDR2 YNFKEQ. CDR3 amino acids: CASSSSGYQETQYF. The CDR3 bases are TGTGCCAGCAGCTCTAGCGGGTACCAAGAGACCCAGTACTTC.

The rearrangement links TRBV15 to TRBJ2-1; the match to TRBD2 covers 11 bases. The CDR3 has 16 residues. The junction had 6 bases not matched to a gene; V was cut back by 0 bases and J by 8 bases. Germline lookup yields CDR1 LNHNV and CDR2 YYDKDF (reference sequence). This chain's CDR3 is CATSRDRTSGSYEQFF. The CDR3 nucleotides are TGTGCCACCAGCAGAGATCGAACTAGCGGGAGCTATGAGCAGTTCTTC.

The genes are TRBV27 and TRBJ1-4; the match to TRBD1 covers 8 bases. The CDR3 runs 16 residues. Germline CDR1 MNHEY, CDR2 SMNVEV (reference sequence). The V gene end was trimmed by 8 bases and the J gene end by 0 bases; junction bases not matched to a gene: 8. DNA of the CDR3: TGTGCCAGCCGAACGGACAGGGCCTCAACTAATGAAAAACTGTTTTTT. This gives the protein CASRTDRASTNEKLFF.

This clone was seen ten or more times. The chain employs TRBV6-5 and TRBJ2-7; D gene uncertain. CDR3 length: 11 residues. Trimming left V 7 bases short and J 5 bases short, with 9 bases between. Germline V gene lookup returns CDR1 MNHEY and CDR2 SVGAGI. The CDR3 sequence is CASTSFHEQYF. The CDR3 coding sequence is TGTGCCAGCACTTCTTTCCACGAGCAGTACTTC.

This clone was detected only a few times. The chain links TRBV7-2 to TRBJ2-2; weak D call: TRBD2 (6 bases). Germline loops: CDR1 SGHTA, CDR2 FQGNSA. The V end lost 1 base, the J end lost 0 bases, and 12 bases lay between the germline ends. There are 17 residues in the CDR3. Here the CDR3 reads CASSLGRRGANTGELFF. In DNA form, the CDR3 reads TGTGCCAGCAGCTTAGGGCGGCGGGGAGCGAACACCGGGGAGCTGTTTTTT.

The V gene is TRBV6-5, the J gene TRBJ1-3; tentative D call: TRBD1 (5 bases). The germline V and J ends were trimmed by 2 bases and 0 bases, with 8 bases remaining between them. The CDR3 sequence is 15 residues long. Germline CDR1 MNHEY, CDR2 SVGAGI. CDR3 in amino acids: CASSYAGGSGNTIYF. The CDR3 coding sequence is TGTGCCAGCAGTTACGCGGGGGGCTCTGGAAACACCATATATTTT.

The gene calls are TRBV7-2 and TRBJ2-1, with 12 bases matching TRBD2. This CDR3 is built from 17 residues. Germline V gene lookup returns CDR1 SGHTA and CDR2 FQGNSA. Unmatched junction bases numbered 5, after V lost 0 bases and J lost 5 bases. This CDR3 is CASSLAILAGGNNEQFF. For the CDR3, the DNA is TGTGCCAGCAGCTTAGCCATCCTAGCGGGAGGGAACAATGAGCAGTTCTTC.

The chain combines TRBV19 with TRBJ1-2, with D hard to call. The germline gives CDR1 LNHDA, CDR2 SQIVND (reference sequence). The CDR3 has 14 amino acids. Trimming shortened V by 7 bases and J by 4 bases, and 16 bases separated the two germline ends. Here the CDR3 DNA reads TGTGCCAGTACTACACTATTCCCCCCCTATGGCTACACCTTC. It encodes CASTTLFPPYGYTF.

This chain connects TRBV5-8 to TRBJ2-7; 15 nucleotides line up with TRBD2. The V gene's germline CDR1 is SGHTS and CDR2 YDEGEE. CDR3 length: 16 residues. V shed 2 bases and J 7 bases; nucleotides not matched to a gene: 7. The CDR3 region is CASSFRGLAGGREQYF. The CDR3 DNA sequence: TGTGCCAGCAGCTTCCGAGGACTAGCGGGAGGGCGGGAGCAGTACTTC.

The chain carries TRBV5-6 and TRBJ2-5; no reliable D call. Germline V CDR1 and CDR2: SGHDT, YYEEEE. V shed 4 bases and J shed 2 bases, with 3 bases lying between them. This CDR3 is 11 amino acids long. The CDR3 here is CASSRQETQYF. CDR3 nucleotides: TGTGCCAGCAGCCGGCAAGAGACCCAGTACTTC.

The rearrangement uses TRBV7-9 and TRBJ1-1, with D perhaps matching TRBD1 (5 bases). Per the germline V gene, CDR1 is SEHNR and CDR2 is FQNEAQ (reference sequence). V shed 5 bases and J shed 8 bases, with 15 bases lying between them. CDR3 length: 13 residues. In DNA form, the CDR3 reads TGTGCCAGCAGCCAAAGGGGCTCTGGGGAAGCTTTCTTT. Translated, it gives CASSQRGSGEAFF.

A single count supports this clone. The chain uses TRBV24-1 and TRBJ2-1, with 8 bases matching TRBD2. This CDR3 is 17 amino acids long. CDR1 KGHDR and CDR2 SFDVKD come from the germline V gene. The J segment lost 0 bases and the V segment lost 4 bases, leaving 7 bases of the junction unmatched. CDR3 amino acids: CATSDPTGGSSYNEQFF. DNA of the CDR3: TGTGCCACCAGTGACCCGACGGGAGGGAGCTCCTACAATGAGCAGTTCTTC.

This rearrangement joins TRBV7-9 to TRBJ2-7, with TRBD2 matching 8 bases. Germline assignment: CDR1 SEHNR and CDR2 FQNEAQ (reference sequence). The CDR3 length is 15 residues. The junction had 5 bases not matched to a gene; V was cut back by 3 bases and J by 1 base. This chain's CDR3 is CASSLLAGGSYEQYF. The CDR3 DNA follows: TGTGCCAGCAGCTTGCTAGCGGGCGGATCCTACGAGCAGTACTTC. Based on the CDR3 plus reference TRBV7-9 and TRBJ2-7, the full variable domain is DTGVSQNPRHKITKRGQNVTFRCDPISEHNRLYWYRQTLGQGPEFLTYFQNEAQLEKSRLLSDRFSAERPKGSFSTLEIQRTEQGDSAMYLCASSLLAGGSYEQYFGPGTRLTVT.

Only one count was recorded for this clone. The chain employs TRBV28 and TRBJ2-7; a weak D match, TRBD1 (5 bases). V was cut by 3 bases and J by 4 bases, with 10 bases left in between. This CDR3 is 13 amino acids long. Germline V lookup: CDR1 MDHEN, CDR2 SYDVKM. CDR3 coding DNA: TGTGCCAGCAGTTTGACAGTGAGGTACGAGCAGTACTTC. Its protein product is CASSLTVRYEQYF. Drawing the rest from reference TRBV28 and TRBJ2-7, the complete variable domain is DVKVTQSSRYLVKRTGEKVFLECVQDMDHENMFWYRQDPGLGLRLIYFSYDVKMKEKGDIPEGYSVSREKKERFSLILESASTNQTSMYLCASSLTVRYEQYFGPGTRLTVT.

The chain carries TRBV15 and TRBJ1-2; D gene unclear. Deletions cut 0 bases from V and 8 bases from J, with 13 bases between. Germline-derived CDR1 and CDR2 are LNHNV and YYDKDF (reference sequence). CDR3 length equals 14 residues. This CDR3 reads CATSRDSGLGGYTF. The CDR3 DNA follows: TGTGCCACCAGCAGAGATAGCGGTTTGGGGGGCTACACCTTC.

The chain uses TRBV7-2 and TRBJ2-5; D gene unclear. This CDR3 is built from 14 residues. Germline assignment: CDR1 SGHTA and CDR2 FQGNSA. V lost 1 base, J lost 3 bases, and 9 bases lay in between. The CDR3 DNA follows: TGTGCCAGCAGCTTAGTGCTTCGAGAAGAGACCCAGTACTTC. This gives the protein CASSLVLREETQYF.

Here the CDR3 DNA reads TGTGCCAGCAGCGCCGGGACTAGCGGGAGTCGTCAATCCGGGGAGCTGTTTTTT. Translation gives CASSAGTSGSRQSGELFF. The V gene is TRBV9, the J gene TRBJ2-2; the match to TRBD2 covers 14 bases. CDR1 and CDR2 (germline): SGDLS, YYNGEE. CDR3 length: 18 residues. Trimming removed 3 bases from V and 6 bases from J; junction bases left unmatched: 10.

The chain has TRBV7-3 and TRBJ2-5; weak D call: TRBD2 (5 bases). The CDR3 consists of 14 residues. Germline CDR1 reads SGHTA; CDR2 reads FQGTGA. V lost 5 bases and J lost 5, with 15 bases in between. The CDR3 nucleotides read TGTGCCAGCAGCCCCTCGCGCCGAGGGGAGACCCAGTACTTC. Translated: CASSPSRRGETQYF.

This chain links TRBV3-1 (or the pseudogene TRBV3-2) with TRBJ2-7, with 10 bases identical to TRBD2. The CDR3 runs to 20 residues. The germline V gene has CDR1 LGHDT and CDR2 YNNKEL (reference sequence). V lost 3 bases, J lost 4 bases, and 21 bases stayed unmatched. CDR3 DNA: TGTGCCAGCAGCCAGATAGCGGTAGCGGGAGGCCTCAGGACTGCATACGAGCAGTACTTC. It is translated as CASSQIAVAGGLRTAYEQYF.

The chain recombines TRBV7-9 with TRBJ2-5; maybe TRBD1 (5 bases). V gave up 2 bases and J gave up 5 bases, with 18 bases separating them. This CDR3 has 16 residues. The V gene's germline CDR1 is SEHNR and CDR2 FQNEAQ (reference sequence). CDR3 DNA: TGTGCCAGCAGCTTATCCCAGGGCGAATCGGCGGAGACCCAGTACTTC. Protein product: CASSLSQGESAETQYF.

The CDR3 nucleotides read TGTGCCAGCGGCCGGGACCGGGGGCAGCCCCAGCATTTT. Residues: CASGRDRGQPQHF. This sequence joins TRBV5-8 and TRBJ1-5; the D gene is possibly TRBD1 (5 bases). CDR3 size: 13 residues. V was cut by 7 bases and J by 7 bases, with 15 bases left in between. The germline V gene encodes CDR1 SGHTS and CDR2 YDEGEE.

The chain is built from TRBV7-2 and TRBJ2-5; TRBD2 might be the D (5 bases). This CDR3 is 15 amino acids long. Trimming took 0 bases from V and 5 from J, leaving 13 bases between them. The germline CDR1 and CDR2 sequences are SGHTA and FQGNSA. CDR3 loop: CASSLAFAGGETQYF. The CDR3 coding sequence is TGTGCCAGCAGCTTAGCGTTTGCGGGCGGGGAGACCCAGTACTTC.

V is TRBV23-1 and J is TRBJ1-2, with 11 bases that match TRBD1. TRBV23-1 qualifies as an ORF whose function is uncertain. The CDR3 contains 19 residues. Losses at the gene ends were 3 bases for V and 6 bases for J; bases not matched to a gene: 18. The CDR3 region is CASSHGAWGQGELGNGYTF. The CDR3 nucleotides are TGCGCCAGCAGTCATGGGGCGTGGGGACAGGGGGAACTAGGGAATGGCTACACCTTC.

About this clone itself: Mismatch with germline at one junction end may stem from a read error. The chain has TRBV2 and TRBJ2-5, with TRBD2 identical over 9 bases. Germline CDR1 SNHLY, CDR2 FYNNEI. This CDR3 has 16 amino acids. The CDR3 protein is CASSEGIVAGEETQYF. CDR3 nucleotides: TGTGCCAGCAGCGAAGGTATAGTAGCGGGAGAGGAGACCCAGTACTTC.

The V call is TRBV5-4, the J call TRBJ2-2; D is unresolved. From germline, CDR1 is SGHNT and CDR2 YYREEE (reference sequence). V was cut by 0 bases and J by 0 bases, with 6 bases left in between. This CDR3 comprises 15 residues. CDR3: CASSLDRSNTGELFF. The CDR3 nucleotides read TGTGCCAGCAGCTTGGACAGATCGAACACCGGGGAGCTGTTTTTT.

The chain is built from TRBV7-3 and TRBJ2-2, with unresolved D. The CDR3 consists of 15 residues. Trimming removed 5 bases from V and 2 bases from J, with 12 bases in between. Germline CDR1 SGHTA, CDR2 FQGTGA. The CDR3 loop reads CASSQAPRNTGELFF. In nucleotides, the CDR3 is TGTGCCAGCAGCCAGGCCCCCCGTAACACCGGGGAGCTGTTTTTT.

The chain recombines TRBV18 with TRBJ1-5, with 7 bases that match TRBD1. Germline CDR1 is KGHSH and CDR2 is LQKENI. The CDR3 spans 13 residues. Trimming removed 3 bases from V and 12 bases from J; junction bases left unmatched: 8. This CDR3 is CASSPGQIDVQHF. DNA of the CDR3: TGTGCCAGCTCACCGGGACAGATAGATGTCCAGCATTTT.